This passage covers 25 T cell receptor beta chains from one sample sequenced in a study of blood T cell repertoires in COVID-19. Sequencing was performed with immunoSEQ multiplex PCR; in TCRdb, only in-frame clones are kept and a portion is missing. The sample records over 150,000 clones, 70% to 90% being singletons. Input material: peripheral blood. These receptors all stem from a man aged 70 or older with active or convalescent COVID-19.

The CDR3 DNA is TGTGCCATCAGCTACACGATCGCTACTAGCGGGGGGGCCGGGGAGACCCAGTACTTC. Translated, it gives CAISYTIATSGGAGETQYF. V gene TRBV10-3 combines with J gene TRBJ2-5, with TRBD2 matching over 13 bases. The CDR3 runs to 19 residues. Germline lookup yields CDR1 ENHRY and CDR2 SYGVKD. The junction had 18 bases not matched to a gene; V was cut back by 6 bases and J by 5 bases.

The chain carries TRBV5-4 and TRBJ1-4; possible D gene TRBD1, 5 bases. The V end lost 0 bases, the J end lost 7 bases, and 13 bases lay between the germline ends. CDR3 length equals 15 residues. Germline assignment: CDR1 SGHNT and CDR2 YYREEE (reference sequence). The CDR3 DNA follows: TGTGCCAGCAGCTTGGGGGGACTTGGGAGTGAAAAACTGTTTTTT. It is translated as CASSLGGLGSEKLFF.

The chain combines TRBV24-1 with TRBJ2-1; 10 positions agree with TRBD1. Germline V gene sequence: CDR1 KGHDR, CDR2 SFDVKD. The trim removed 4 bases at V and 3 bases at J, leaving 2 bases unmatched. The CDR3 is made up of 15 amino acids. Here the CDR3 DNA reads TGTGCCACCAGTGAAGGGACAGGGGTCTACAATGAGCAGTTCTTC. This translates into CATSEGTGVYNEQFF.

This chain joins TRBV2 and TRBJ1-5, with TRBD1 matching 9 bases. The germline gives CDR1 SNHLY, CDR2 FYNNEI. There are 14 residues in the CDR3. Trimming took 5 bases from V and 7 from J; bases not matched to a gene: 6. CDR3 in amino acids: CASSRQGVRQPQHF. For the CDR3, the DNA is TGTGCCAGCAGTAGACAGGGGGTTCGGCAGCCCCAGCATTTT.

The CDR3 DNA follows: TGCGCCAGCAGCGATGACAGCCACTCTGGAAACACCATATATTTT. Protein: CASSDDSHSGNTIYF. V and J are TRBV5-1 and TRBJ1-3; D possibly corresponds to TRBD1 (5 bases). CDR3 size: 15 residues. Germline V gene lookup returns CDR1 SGHRS and CDR2 YFSETQ. V was trimmed by 4 bases and J by 0 bases, leaving 11 bases between them.

This clone appeared once. V is TRBV7-9 and J is TRBJ2-2, with TRBD1 as a possible D gene (6 bases). V gave up 3 bases and J gave up 6 bases, with 14 bases separating them. This CDR3 has 15 amino acids. The germline gives CDR1 SEHNR, CDR2 FQNEAQ (reference sequence). This CDR3 is CASSLGAHRAGELFF. The DNA of the CDR3 is TGTGCCAGCAGCTTGGGGGCACATCGGGCCGGGGAGCTGTTTTTT.

The chain is built from TRBV18 and TRBJ1-2; 7 nucleotides agree with TRBD1. CDR1 is KGHSH, CDR2 LQKENI, per germline. J gave up 6 bases and V 3 bases, and 10 bases lay outside the gene matches. This CDR3 spans 15 amino acids. CDR3 nucleotides: TGTGCCAGCTCACCCGGTGAGGGGGCAACTAATGGCTACACCTTC. Translation gives CASSPGEGATNGYTF.

CDR3 sequence reads: CASSWSPSGVDTQYF. CDR3 sequence (DNA): TGTGCCAGCTCATGGTCTCCCTCGGGGGTAGATACGCAGTATTTT. The chain employs TRBV18 and TRBJ2-3; D may be TRBD2 (6 bases). Trimming cost V 5 bases and J 5 bases, with 17 bases left between them. This CDR3 comprises 15 residues. Germline V gene data show CDR1 as KGHSH and CDR2 as LQKENI.

The chain recombines TRBV5-6 with TRBJ2-2; 7 bases align to TRBD1. Germline CDR1 is SGHDT and CDR2 is YYEEEE. J lost 2 bases, V lost 4 bases, and 5 bases had no gene match. The CDR3 sequence is 15 residues long. The CDR3 region is CASSPRDRNTGELFF. CDR3 sequence (DNA): TGTGCCAGCAGCCCGAGGGACAGAAACACCGGGGAGCTGTTTTTT.

The genes are TRBV10-3 and TRBJ2-7, with unresolved D. V lost 7 bases and J 3 bases, leaving 7 bases between the germline ends. Per germline, CDR1 ENHRY and CDR2 SYGVKD. There are 11 residues in the CDR3. DNA for the CDR3: TGTGCCATCACTGACGGCTACGAGCAGTACTTC. Translation gives CAITDGYEQYF.

A few counts support this clone. The gene calls are TRBV2 and TRBJ1-3, with 9 bases fitting TRBD1. CDR1 is SNHLY, CDR2 FYNNEI, per germline. CDR3 length: 16 amino acids. Trimming took 4 bases from V and 1 from J; bases not matched to a gene: 5. The CDR3 nucleotides are TGTGCCAGCAGTGCCACAGGGGGCGGGTCTGGAAACACCATATATTTT. It translates to CASSATGGGSGNTIYF.

Only one count was recorded for this clone. The chain links TRBV10-2 to TRBJ2-7; weak D call: TRBD2 (5 bases). There are 11 residues in the CDR3. V was trimmed by 5 bases and J by 6 bases, leaving 8 bases between them. CDR1 WSHSY and CDR2 SAAADI come from the germline V gene. The CDR3 is CASSTSIEQYF. The CDR3 nucleotides read TGCGCCAGCAGTACTAGTATCGAGCAGTACTTC.

The gene calls are TRBV5-5 and TRBJ1-6; tentative D call: TRBD1 (5 bases). V was pared by 3 bases and J by 8 bases, with 15 bases between. Looked up from germline, CDR1 is SGHKS and CDR2 is YYEKEE (reference sequence). The CDR3 consists of 15 residues. CDR3 amino acids: CASSWRGFTDSPLHF. In DNA form, the CDR3 reads TGTGCCAGCAGCTGGCGGGGGTTTACGGATTCACCCCTCCACTTT.

The chain uses TRBV28 and TRBJ2-7, with a weak D call TRBD1 (6 bases). Looked up from germline, CDR1 is MDHEN and CDR2 is SYDVKM. V lost 3 bases, J lost 6 bases, and 12 bases lay in between. CDR3 length: 13 residues. CDR3: CASSLGAGFEQYF. The CDR3 region has the DNA TGTGCCAGCAGTTTGGGGGCCGGCTTCGAGCAGTACTTC.

The chain links TRBV12-3 or TRBV12-4 to TRBJ1-2, with a tentative D call TRBD1 (6 bases). This CDR3 is built from 12 residues. V was pared by 7 bases and J by 7 bases, with 13 bases between. This chain's CDR3 is CASNKDRGGYTF. CDR3 bases: TGTGCCAGCAATAAGGACAGAGGTGGCTACACCTTC.

Concerning this clone itself: Other DNA sequences in the same sample also yield this CDR3. The chain recombines TRBV5-4 with TRBJ2-7; D is perhaps TRBD2 (6 bases). The CDR3 spans 14 residues. Trimming cost V 0 bases and J 4 bases, with 11 bases left between them. The V gene's germline CDR1 is SGHNT and CDR2 YYREEE (reference sequence). CDR3 sequence (DNA): TGTGCCAGCAGCTTGGTCGGAGGGAGGTACGAGCAGTACTTC. It yields the protein CASSLVGGRYEQYF. Full variable domain (outside the CDR3, taken from reference TRBV5-4 and TRBJ2-7): ETGVTQSPTHLIKTRGQQVTLRCSSQSGHNTVSWYQQALGQGPQFIFQYYREEENGRGNFPPRFSGLQFPNYSSELNVNALELDDSALYLCASSLVGGRYEQYFGPGTRLTVT.

This clone appeared once. The chain is built from TRBV25-1 and TRBJ1-2; 12 positions match TRBD1. The CDR3 consists of 16 residues. The J segment lost 4 bases and the V segment lost 5 bases, leaving 8 bases of the junction unmatched. From germline, CDR1 is MGHDK and CDR2 SYGVNS. The CDR3 region has the DNA TGTGCCAGCAGTCCCCGGGACAGGGGGCCGGTCTATGGCTACACCTTC. Translation gives CASSPRDRGPVYGYTF.

The chain carries TRBV27 and TRBJ2-3; unclear D gene. The CDR3 sequence is 12 residues long. V lost 5 bases and J 5 bases, leaving 8 bases between the germline ends. Germline V gene lookup returns CDR1 MNHEY and CDR2 SMNVEV (reference sequence). CDR3: CASSHGGDTQYF. The CDR3 nucleotides are TGTGCCAGCAGTCACGGCGGAGATACGCAGTATTTT.

This sequence joins TRBV2 and TRBJ1-1, with TRBD1 matching 7 bases. The trim removed 5 bases at V and 1 base at J, leaving 4 bases unmatched. This CDR3 spans 14 amino acids. Germline V gene sequence: CDR1 SNHLY, CDR2 FYNNEI. CDR3 in amino acids: CASSRTGTNTEAFF. DNA of the CDR3: TGTGCCAGCAGTCGGACAGGAACGAACACTGAAGCTTTCTTT.

Of note for this clone: The junction departs from the called germline gene at one end, perhaps through a read error. The gene calls are TRBV6-1 and TRBJ1-1; perhaps TRBD1 as D (5 bases). The CDR3 has 12 residues. Germline V gene lookup returns CDR1 MNHNS and CDR2 SASEGT. The CDR3 is CASIEWGGEAFF. As DNA, the CDR3 is TGTGCCAGCATTGAATGGGGGGGTGAAGCTTTCTTT.

The V call is TRBV19, the J call TRBJ1-6, with D possibly being TRBD1 (5 bases). Germline V gives CDR1 LNHDA, CDR2 SQIVND (reference sequence). Trimming took off 8 bases at V and 7 bases at J, with 15 bases between the two ends. The CDR3 has 14 residues. The CDR3 reads CASGDRRENSPLHF. CDR3 in DNA: TGTGCCAGTGGAGACAGAAGAGAAAATTCACCCCTCCACTTT.

The rearrangement joins TRBV20-1 to TRBJ2-1; possibly TRBD1 for D (6 bases). Trimming removed 3 bases at V and 0 bases at J, with 15 bases between. Germline loops: CDR1 DFQATT, CDR2 SNEGSKA (reference sequence). The CDR3 has 16 residues. The chain's CDR3 is CSASGPQGSSYNEQFF. The CDR3 nucleotides read TGCAGTGCTAGTGGTCCCCAGGGGAGCTCCTACAATGAGCAGTTCTTC.

The chain links TRBV7-9 to TRBJ2-7, with 7 bases that match TRBD1. Trimming took 4 bases from V and 1 from J; bases not matched to a gene: 4. The CDR3 runs 14 residues. From germline, CDR1 is SEHNR and CDR2 FQNEAQ (reference sequence). The CDR3 protein is CASSSQQGSYEQYF. CDR3 nucleotide sequence: TGTGCCAGCAGCTCTCAACAGGGGTCCTACGAGCAGTACTTC.

In nucleotides, the CDR3 is TGTGCCAGCTCACCACCAGGGCAGGGCCAAGAGACCCAGTACTTC. Protein product: CASSPPGQGQETQYF. The chain links TRBV18 to TRBJ2-5; tentative D call: TRBD1 (5 bases). V dropped 0 bases and J dropped 1 base, with 9 bases sitting between them. This CDR3 has 15 amino acids. CDR1 and CDR2 (germline): KGHSH, LQKENI.

This sequence joins TRBV7-3 and TRBJ2-1; 14 bases are shared with TRBD2. This CDR3 is built from 15 residues. Losses at the gene ends were 7 bases for V and 6 bases for J; bases not matched to a gene: 5. Per the germline V gene, CDR1 is SGHTA and CDR2 is FQGTGA. The CDR3 is CASTLGTSGSNEQFF. The CDR3 DNA follows: TGTGCCAGCACCTTGGGGACTAGCGGGAGCAATGAGCAGTTCTTC.